These 25 T cell receptor beta chains originate from one sample sequenced in a study of blood T cells in healthy people across ages (dated by TCRdb to between 2014 and 2017). The library was built by means of 5' RACE. For sequencing, an Illumina HiSeq 2500 was employed. The second PCR ran for about 6 to 12 cycles and used a J-beta primer mix along with a sample-barcoded 5' primer. TCRdb's own reprocessing of the public reads used fastp at Q25 and MiXCR and kept productive beta chains. Records with the same CDR3 protein are collapsed into one entry carrying the most frequent genes and DNA. This sample gives around 1,000,000 distinct CDR3 sequences in total; under 30% of them show up just once. The top ten clones comprise around 0.75% of the sample. A further study also used this sample, focusing on T cells of mothers and their children.

Input material: blood. The origin of the receptors is a girl aged 2-10 years in good health.

This clonotype was counted a few times. Compared with germline, one end of the junction differs, possibly owing to a read error. This chain connects TRBV12-3 or TRBV12-4 to TRBJ2-6; D remains ambiguous. The CDR3 loop spans 19 amino acids. The CDR3 spells CASNLPIGEMSSGVNVLTF. The DNA for the CDR3 is TGTGCCAGCAATCTGCCCATAGGAGAGATGAGCTCTGGGGTCAACGTCCTGACTTTC.

The V call is TRBV3-1, the J call TRBJ2-3, with TRBD2 identical over 14 bases. Germline CDR1 LGHDT, CDR2 YNNKEL (reference sequence). The trim removed 4 bases at V and 6 bases at J, leaving 6 bases unmatched. The CDR3 consists of 16 residues. DNA for the CDR3: TGTGCCAGCAGCCGACCGGGACTAGCGGGAGTGGATACGCAGTATTTT. Protein product: CASSRPGLAGVDTQYF.

This clonotype was seen a handful of times. The CDR3 protein is CASGPGLASTGELFF. The DNA of the CDR3 is TGTGCTAGTGGTCCGGGACTAGCCTCAACCGGGGAGCTGTTTTTT. The V call is TRBV12-5, the J call TRBJ2-2; 9 nucleotides line up with TRBD2. The junction had 6 bases not matched to a gene; V was cut back by 5 bases and J by 5 bases. The germline V gene encodes CDR1 LGHNT and CDR2 FRNRAP. The CDR3 consists of 15 residues. Together with reference TRBV12-5 and TRBJ2-2, the CDR3 gives the full variable domain: DARVTQTPRHKVTEMGQEVTMRCQPILGHNTVFWYRQTMMQGLELLAYFRNRAPLDDSGMPKDRFSAEMPDATLATLKIQPSEPRDSAVYFCASGPGLASTGELFFGEGSRLTVL.

This clonotype came up a few times. The chain combines TRBV29-1 with TRBJ2-5, with D perhaps TRBD1 (7 bases). V dropped 5 bases and J dropped 4 bases, with 17 bases sitting between them. Germline values: CDR1 SQVTM, CDR2 ANQGSEA. The CDR3 is made up of 14 amino acids. CDR3 region: CSVRTGVGGETQYF. CDR3 bases: TGCAGCGTTCGCACAGGGGTGGGAGGAGAGACCCAGTACTTC.

J is TRBJ2-5 and V is TRBV7-2, with unresolved D. The end of the DNA is better explained by TRBJ2-7, so the J call may be wrong. Germline CDR1 reads SGHTA; CDR2 reads FQGNSA. The CDR3 totals 13 residues. CDR3 nucleotides: TGTGCCAGCAGCTCGCTACTATCCTACGAGCAGTACTTC. This sequence encodes CASSSLLSYEQYF.

The chain employs TRBV6-2 or TRBV6-3 and TRBJ1-1; TRBD1 matches 9 bases. The germline gives CDR1 MNHEY, CDR2 SVGEGT. With V trimmed by 5 bases and J by 7 bases, 8 bases remained unmatched. This CDR3 region has 14 residues. The CDR3 is CASSPPGTGNEAFF. CDR3 DNA: TGTGCCAGCAGTCCTCCCGGGACAGGGAATGAAGCTTTCTTT.

This clonotype was counted a few times. The V gene is TRBV20-1, the J gene TRBJ2-5, with TRBD2 identical over 15 bases. Per germline, CDR1 DFQATT and CDR2 SNEGSKA (reference sequence). The V gene end was trimmed by 5 bases and the J gene end by 0 bases; junction bases not matched to a gene: 4. The CDR3 extends over 16 amino acids. The CDR3 sequence: CSASGLAGGNQETQYF. For the CDR3, the DNA is TGCAGTGCTTCGGGACTAGCGGGGGGCAACCAAGAGACCCAGTACTTC.

This clonotype was detected only a few times. The chain employs TRBV19 and TRBJ2-2; D is perhaps TRBD1 (5 bases). V shed 9 bases and J shed 1 base, with 9 bases lying between them. Germline V gene sequence: CDR1 LNHDA, CDR2 SQIVND (reference sequence). CDR3 length equals 13 residues. The CDR3 coding sequence is TGTGCCAGCGGACAACAGAACACCGGGGAGCTGTTTTTT. This gives the protein CASGQQNTGELFF. Together with reference TRBV19 and TRBJ2-2, the CDR3 gives the full variable domain: DGGITQSPKYLFRKEGQNVTLSCEQNLNHDAMYWYRQDPGQGLRLIYYSQIVNDFQKGDIAEGYSVSREKKESFPLTVTSAQKNPTAFYLCASGQQNTGELFFGEGSRLTVL.

The V call is TRBV9, the J call TRBJ2-3; D not certain. This CDR3 has 14 residues. Germline V gene lookup returns CDR1 SGDLS and CDR2 YYNGEE. Between the trimmed V and J ends, which lost 4 bases and 1 base, there was a span of 10 bases. Written as DNA, the CDR3 is TGTGCCAGCAGCCCCCAGTCGGGCACAGATACGCAGTATTTT. It specifies CASSPQSGTDTQYF.

The V and J genes are TRBV6-2 or TRBV6-3 and TRBJ2-1; D ambiguous. The DNA end lines up better with TRBJ2-7; the J call may be wrong. The germline gives CDR1 MNHEY, CDR2 SVGEGT. The CDR3 consists of 12 residues. Here the CDR3 reads CASSYLGIEQYF. In DNA, the CDR3 is TGTGCCAGCAGTTACCTGGGGATTGAGCAGTACTTC.

The chain uses TRBV7-8 and TRBJ2-2; no definite D call. With 4 bases removed from V and 7 bases from J, the gap between germline ends came to 10 bases. CDR3 size: 13 residues. CDR1 is SGHVS and CDR2 is FQNEAQ in the germline V gene. The CDR3, as DNA: TGTGCCAGCAGCTCCTTTTTCAGCGGGGAGCTGTTTTTT. It yields the protein CASSSFFSGELFF. The full variable domain, with the rest looked up from reference TRBV7-8 and TRBJ2-2, is GAGVSQSPRYKVAKRGQDVALRCDPISGHVSLFWYQQALGQGPEFLTYFQNEAQLDKSGLPSDRFFAERPEGSVSTLKIQRTQQEDSAVYLCASSSFFSGELFFGEGSRLTVL.

This clonotype was recorded many times. The CDR3 loop reads CASSPPGLAEYNEQFF. The CDR3 DNA reads TGTGCCAGCAGCCCTCCGGGACTAGCGGAATACAATGAGCAGTTCTTC. V is TRBV12-3 or TRBV12-4 and J is TRBJ2-1; 11 nucleotides line up with TRBD2. The CDR3 length is 16 residues. With V trimmed by 6 bases and J by 4 bases, 8 bases remained unmatched.

Many counts were recorded for this clonotype. V usage is TRBV9 and J usage is TRBJ2-2; D remains ambiguous. With 2 bases removed from V and 1 base from J, the gap between germline ends came to 3 bases. CDR1 is SGDLS, CDR2 YYNGEE, per germline. The CDR3 is made up of 13 amino acids. Written as DNA, the CDR3 is TGTGCCAGCAGCGTGGGGAACACCGGGGAGCTGTTTTTT. Residues: CASSVGNTGELFF.

This clonotype has more than one count but fewer than ten. The V call is TRBV25-1, the J call TRBJ1-5; D uncertain. Trimming took off 6 bases at V and 3 bases at J, with 6 bases between the two ends. The CDR3 loop spans 12 amino acids. Germline V gene data show CDR1 as MGHDK and CDR2 as SYGVNS. The CDR3 protein is CASSRFNQPQHF. As DNA, the CDR3 is TGTGCCAGCAGCCGTTTCAATCAGCCCCAGCATTTT.

V and J are TRBV12-3 or TRBV12-4 and TRBJ2-3; D not resolved. The V and J ends lost 3 bases and 1 base respectively, with 14 bases between them. CDR3 length equals 16 residues. The chain's CDR3 is CASSFFTELGTDTQYF. DNA for the CDR3: TGTGCCAGCAGTTTTTTTACGGAACTTGGCACAGATACGCAGTATTTT.

This clonotype was found a few times. The V and J genes are TRBV5-6 and TRBJ2-5; 13 bases map to TRBD2. With the DNA end fitting TRBJ2-1 better, the J assignment may be wrong. This CDR3 is built from 17 residues. Germline V lookup: CDR1 SGHDT, CDR2 YYEEEE. The CDR3 nucleotides are TGTGCCAGCAGCTTGGTAGGACTAGCGGGAGTGGGAACGGGGCAGTTCTTC. Protein product: CASSLVGLAGVGTGQFF.

V usage is TRBV29-1 and J usage is TRBJ2-3, with D uncertain. The germline gives CDR1 SQVTM, CDR2 ANQGSEA. Deletions cut 0 bases from V and 0 bases from J, with 10 bases between. This CDR3 spans 15 amino acids. The CDR3: CSVEDGYVSTDTQYF. In DNA, the CDR3 is TGCAGCGTTGAAGATGGATATGTAAGCACAGATACGCAGTATTTT.

This clonotype occurred a few times. The chain couples TRBV29-1 to TRBJ2-1, with 10 positions matching TRBD2. With V trimmed by 6 bases and J by 2 bases, 7 bases remained unmatched. The CDR3 loop spans 15 amino acids. CDR1 is SQVTM and CDR2 is ANQGSEA in the germline V gene. CDR3 amino acids: CSVLGLAGAYNEQFF. The CDR3 bases are TGCAGCGTCCTCGGGCTAGCGGGAGCCTACAATGAGCAGTTCTTC.

The chain employs TRBV5-1 and TRBJ2-1; no firm D call. The length of the CDR3 is 15 residues. Looked up from germline, CDR1 is SGHRS and CDR2 is YFSETQ. Trimming removed 0 bases from V and 0 bases from J, with 7 bases in between. CDR3 DNA: TGCGCCAGCAGCTTGGACTTATACTCCTACAATGAGCAGTTCTTC. Protein sequence: CASSLDLYSYNEQFF.

V is TRBV20-1 and J is TRBJ2-5; no reliable D call. CDR3 length: 11 residues. Trimming removed 0 bases at V and 5 bases at J, with 4 bases between. Germline V lookup: CDR1 DFQATT, CDR2 SNEGSKA (reference sequence). The CDR3 reads CSARESETQYF. The CDR3 DNA reads as TGCAGTGCTAGAGAGTCGGAGACCCAGTACTTC.

The rearrangement joins TRBV29-1 to TRBJ2-7; TRBD1 matches 11 bases. The J call is in doubt because the DNA end fits TRBJ2-1 better. The CDR3 spans 16 residues. Germline V CDR1 and CDR2: SQVTM, ANQGSEA. DNA for the CDR3: TGCAGCGTTGAAGAGACGGACAGGGGGCCTAACAATGAGCAGTTCTTC. Translation gives CSVEETDRGPNNEQFF.

This clonotype has only a few counts. The chain combines TRBV28 with TRBJ2-5; D not resolved. Looked up from germline, CDR1 is MDHEN and CDR2 is SYDVKM. V was pared by 3 bases and J by 5 bases, with 10 bases between. This CDR3 region has 13 residues. The CDR3 region has the DNA TGTGCCAGCAGTTTTATCCTGGGGGAGACCCAGTACTTC. This translates into CASSFILGETQYF.

V and J are TRBV5-1 and TRBJ2-2, with 7 positions matching TRBD2. Germline CDR1 and CDR2: SGHRS and YFSETQ. V lost 7 bases and J lost 7; bases outside the gene matches: 13. This CDR3 has 15 amino acids. CDR3 region: CASGFGTSEGGELFF. The CDR3 nucleotides read TGCGCCAGCGGATTCGGAACTAGCGAAGGCGGGGAGCTGTTTTTT.

V and J are TRBV4-1 and TRBJ2-7, with 8 bases lining up with TRBD2. With the DNA end fitting TRBJ2-1 better, the J assignment may be wrong. Germline V gene lookup returns CDR1 MGHRA and CDR2 YSYEKL. The CDR3 runs 15 residues. In DNA form, the CDR3 reads TGCGCCAGCAGCCAAGGACTAGCGACCTACAATGAGCAGTTCTTC. The encoded protein is CASSQGLATYNEQFF.

This chain links TRBV5-1 with TRBJ2-7; maybe TRBD1 (5 bases). Per germline, CDR1 SGHRS and CDR2 YFSETQ. The CDR3 extends over 13 amino acids. V was cut by 4 bases and J by 4 bases, with 12 bases left in between. CDR3 sequence: CASSTGFGYEQYF. Here the CDR3 DNA reads TGCGCCAGCAGCACAGGTTTCGGTTACGAGCAGTACTTC.